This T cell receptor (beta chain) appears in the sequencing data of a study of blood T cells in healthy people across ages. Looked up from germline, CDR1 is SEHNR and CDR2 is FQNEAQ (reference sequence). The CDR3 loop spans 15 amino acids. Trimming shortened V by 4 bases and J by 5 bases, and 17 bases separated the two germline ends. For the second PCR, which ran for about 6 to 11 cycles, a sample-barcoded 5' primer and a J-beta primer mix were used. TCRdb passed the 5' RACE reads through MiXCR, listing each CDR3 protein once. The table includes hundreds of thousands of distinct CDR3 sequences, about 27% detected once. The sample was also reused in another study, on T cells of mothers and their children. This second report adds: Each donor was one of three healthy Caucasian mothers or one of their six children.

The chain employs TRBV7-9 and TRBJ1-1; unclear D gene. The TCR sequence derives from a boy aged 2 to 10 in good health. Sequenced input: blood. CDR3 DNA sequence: TGTGCCAGCAGCTCCCATGGGAGGGCTAGGACTGAAGCTTTCTTT. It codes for CASSSHGRARTEAFF.